The 16 T cell receptor beta chains below come from one sample, sequenced in a study of blood T cell repertoires in COVID-19. Profiled with immunoSEQ multiplex PCR; TCRdb holds only in-frame clones, not every one. The sample records approximately 200,000 clones, 84% being singletons. The sequenced sample consisted of PBMCs or T cells enriched from blood (not recorded which). The source of these receptors is a woman in her twenties or thirties who had recovered from COVID-19.

Here the CDR3 DNA reads TGTGCCAGCAGAGCCACAGGGTCGGGAGGCTACACCTTC. Translated: CASRATGSGGYTF. The chain couples TRBV6-5 to TRBJ1-2; D is perhaps TRBD1 (6 bases). V was cut by 6 bases and J by 8 bases, with 16 bases left in between. The CDR3 has 13 amino acids. The germline V gene encodes CDR1 MNHEY and CDR2 SVGAGI.

The V and J genes are TRBV19 and TRBJ1-2; 7 nucleotides line up with TRBD1. Germline-derived CDR1 and CDR2 are LNHDA and SQIVND (reference sequence). The CDR3 sequence is 17 residues long. The ends lost 5 bases at V and 5 bases at J; junction bases unmatched: 17. The CDR3 nucleotides read TGTGCCAGTAGTCGGGGCAGGGGGAAAGGGTTAGGATATGGCTACACCTTC. It is translated as CASSRGRGKGLGYGYTF.

The rearrangement uses TRBV19 and TRBJ2-7; weak D call: TRBD2 (5 bases). The V gene lost 5 bases and the J gene lost 2 bases, with 16 bases spanning the gap. The CDR3 sequence is 15 residues long. Germline CDR1 is LNHDA and CDR2 is SQIVND (reference sequence). This CDR3 is CASSYSVGLAYEQYF. Written as DNA, the CDR3 is TGTGCCAGTAGTTATAGCGTAGGGCTCGCCTACGAGCAGTACTTC.

The chain couples TRBV5-1 to TRBJ2-1, with 9 bases matching TRBD2. The CDR3 has 16 residues. The ends lost 1 base at V and 8 bases at J; junction bases unmatched: 10. Germline assignment: CDR1 SGHRS and CDR2 YFSETQ. CDR3 DNA sequence: TGCGCCAGCAGCTTGTCTTTGCGGGGGGGCCTCGATGAGCAGTTCTTC. Translating gives CASSLSLRGGLDEQFF.

The J gene is TRBJ1-1, the V gene TRBV29-1; weak D call: TRBD1 (5 bases). Germline-derived CDR1 and CDR2 are SQVTM and ANQGSEA. CDR3 length: 16 residues. The V and J ends lost 5 bases and 2 bases respectively, with 21 bases between them. This CDR3 reads CSVLGLIGRVNTEAFF. CDR3 nucleotides: TGCAGCGTTCTAGGGCTTATCGGCAGGGTAAACACTGAAGCTTTCTTT.

The chain is built from TRBV2 and TRBJ2-3, with TRBD2 identical over 8 bases. CDR1 SNHLY and CDR2 FYNNEI come from the germline V gene. The CDR3 runs 15 residues. With 3 bases clipped from V and 2 bases from J, the junction kept 4 bases outside the gene matches. The CDR3 DNA sequence: TGTGCCAGCAGTGACGGGGGGGGCCTCACAGATACGCAGTATTTT. Residues: CASSDGGGLTDTQYF.

This chain uses TRBV6-1 with TRBJ2-7; 10 bases align to TRBD2. J was trimmed by 2 bases and V by 2 bases; bases with no gene match: 9. Germline V lookup: CDR1 MNHNS, CDR2 SASEGT. The CDR3 consists of 17 residues. The CDR3 here is CASSEPSGRRWTYEQYF. Written as DNA, the CDR3 is TGTGCCAGCAGTGAACCTAGCGGGAGAAGGTGGACCTACGAGCAGTACTTC.

The V gene is TRBV11-3, the J gene TRBJ2-1, with D possibly being TRBD2 (5 bases). Trimming removed 4 bases from V and 10 bases from J, with 20 bases in between. CDR1 is SGHNT and CDR2 is YENEEA in the germline V gene. This CDR3 comprises 15 residues. The CDR3 spells CASSYRTGVNQEQFF. The CDR3 DNA reads as TGTGCCAGCAGCTACAGAACCGGGGTCAATCAAGAGCAGTTCTTC. Full variable domain (remainder filled in from reference TRBV11-3 and TRBJ2-1): EAGVVQSPRYKIIEKKQPVAFWCNPISGHNTLYWYLQNLGQGPELLIRYENEEAVDDSQLPKDRFSAERLKGVDSTLKIQPAELGDSAVYLCASSYRTGVNQEQFFGPGTRLTVL.

This clone was picked up a small number of times. This chain joins TRBV7-6 and TRBJ2-5; TRBD2 is a possible D gene (7 bases). The CDR3 has 13 residues. Germline V CDR1 and CDR2: SGHVS, FNYEAQ. Trimming cost V 1 base and J 10 bases, with 13 bases left between them. CDR3 DNA sequence: TGTGCCAGCAGCTTAGAGGGGGGGGCTCACCAGTACTTC. Amino acid sequence: CASSLEGGAHQYF.

The V gene is TRBV5-1, the J gene TRBJ1-1, with a weak D call TRBD1 (6 bases). Germline lookup yields CDR1 SGHRS and CDR2 YFSETQ. This CDR3 region has 13 residues. The germline V and J ends were trimmed by 4 bases and 4 bases, with 11 bases remaining between them. The DNA for the CDR3 is TGCGCCAGCAGCAACCAAGGGGGCACTGAAGCTTTCTTT. It is translated as CASSNQGGTEAFF.

The rearrangement uses TRBV7-9 and TRBJ2-7; TRBD2 agrees at 12 bases. The CDR3 contains 15 residues. After removal of 6 bases from V and 2 bases from J, the junction contained 5 bases not matched to a gene. CDR1 and CDR2 (germline): SEHNR, FQNEAQ (reference sequence). CDR3 protein: CASSPGLAGTYEQYF. In DNA, the CDR3 is TGTGCCAGCAGTCCTGGACTAGCGGGAACCTACGAGCAGTACTTC.

This chain connects TRBV6-5 to TRBJ2-2; 7 bases align to TRBD2. CDR3 length: 14 residues. After removal of 6 bases from V and 1 base from J, the junction contained 2 bases not matched to a gene. Looked up from germline, CDR1 is MNHEY and CDR2 is SVGAGI. The CDR3 region is CASRVAGNTGELFF. CDR3 DNA: TGTGCCAGCAGAGTAGCGGGGAACACCGGGGAGCTGTTTTTT.

The rearrangement links TRBV19 to TRBJ1-1; D unresolved. CDR1 and CDR2 (germline): LNHDA, SQIVND (reference sequence). The V and J ends lost 3 bases and 7 bases respectively, with 9 bases between them. The CDR3 is 12 residues long. The CDR3 DNA reads as TGTGCCAGTAGTATTAACCAGTTTGAAGCTTTCTTT. This encodes CASSINQFEAFF.

The chain employs TRBV28 and TRBJ1-1; TRBD1 might be the D (6 bases). Germline CDR1 and CDR2: MDHEN and SYDVKM. Trimming stripped 4 bases from V and 0 bases from J, with 15 bases between. This CDR3 spans 16 amino acids. For the CDR3, the DNA is TGTGCCAGCAGTTGGTTGGACAGTCCGATGAACACTGAAGCTTTCTTT. Its protein is CASSWLDSPMNTEAFF.

The V gene is TRBV5-5, the J gene TRBJ1-1; no definite D call. The V and J ends lost 0 bases and 1 base respectively, with 4 bases between them. Germline V lookup: CDR1 SGHKS, CDR2 YYEKEE (reference sequence). The CDR3 is 13 residues long. The chain's CDR3 is CASSLGENTEAFF. The CDR3 coding sequence is TGTGCCAGCAGCTTGGGAGAGAACACTGAAGCTTTCTTT. The whole variable domain, filled in from reference TRBV5-5 and TRBJ1-1, reads DAGVTQSPTHLIKTRGQQVTLRCSPISGHKSVSWYQQVLGQGPQFIFQYYEKEERGRGNFPDRFSARQFPNYSSELNVNALLLGDSALYLCASSLGENTEAFFGQGTRLTVV.

The chain carries TRBV13 and TRBJ1-1, with D tentatively TRBD1 (6 bases). Trimming stripped 7 bases from V and 2 bases from J, with 11 bases between. CDR3 length equals 13 residues. Germline V gene data show CDR1 as PRHDT and CDR2 as FYEKMQ (reference sequence). The CDR3 region is CASNLQGNTEAFF. CDR3 coding DNA: TGTGCCAGCAACCTACAGGGTAACACTGAAGCTTTCTTT. The full variable domain, in which reference TRBV13 and TRBJ1-1 provide the parts outside the CDR3, is AAGVIQSPRHLIKEKRETATLKCYPIPRHDTVYWYQQGPGQDPQFLISFYEKMQSDKGSIPDRFSAQQFSDYHSELNMSSLELGDSALYFCASNLQGNTEAFFGQGTRLTVV.